This T cell receptor beta chain stems from a study of tumor-infiltrating lymphocytes in primary liver carcinoma. Study-level results: Blood's top-250-clone fraction was significantly lower than that of tumors (p = 0.039). Unsorted bulk sampling ruled out any CD4+ versus CD8+ repertoire comparison.

V gave up 1 base and J gave up 1 base, with 13 bases separating them. This CDR3 has 16 amino acids. Ten or more counts support this clonotype. The target antigen is unknown. Starting from 400 to 500 ng of total RNA, TCR beta cDNA was produced with a primer in the constant region. Three nested multiplex PCR rounds, a slightly modified ARM-PCR method, built the TCR beta libraries. The two initial PCR rounds, nine to eleven cycles each, used TRBV1-TRBV30 forward and C-beta reverse primers. TCRdb ran MiXCR on the multiplex PCR reads and lists one entry per CDR3 protein. The sample records roughly 330,000 distinct CDR3 sequences, less than 70% being singletons. Blood RNA came from unsorted whole blood; germline DNA was also extracted.

The chain recombines TRBV12-3 or TRBV12-4 with TRBJ2-5; D gene unclear. The receptor was isolated from a man aged 35-49 years with primary liver carcinoma and hepatitis B virus infection. What was sequenced was peripheral blood. The CDR3 DNA reads as TGTGCCAGCAGTTTAGGGGTCGGAACAGTCCAAGAGACCCAGTACTTC. Translation gives CASSLGVGTVQETQYF.